These 21 T cell receptor beta chains were sequenced from one sample in a study of CD8 T cells in ankylosing spondylitis. One entry per CDR3 protein results from TCRdb running MiXCR on the 5' RACE reads. The repertoire holds 250,000 to 400,000 distinct CDR3 sequences, with more than 9% as singletons. Sequencing used blood, either unsorted or a sorted T cell fraction (not recorded which). The source is a female donor with ankylosing spondylitis or in good health (not recorded which).

This clonotype was counted at least ten times. This chain links TRBV2 with TRBJ2-2, with TRBD1 matching over 8 bases. Per the germline V gene, CDR1 is SNHLY and CDR2 is FYNNEI. V lost 8 bases, J lost 4 bases, and 9 bases stayed unmatched. The CDR3 is made up of 15 amino acids. CDR3 coding DNA: TGTGCCAGCGATGCACAGGGGGTAGGCACCGGGGAGCTGTTTTTT. It specifies CASDAQGVGTGELFF.

This clonotype occurred many times. The rearrangement joins TRBV5-5 to TRBJ1-1, with D tentatively TRBD1 (6 bases). This CDR3 contains 14 residues. Per the germline V gene, CDR1 is SGHKS and CDR2 is YYEKEE (reference sequence). Trimming shortened V by 6 bases and J by 1 base, and 13 bases separated the two germline ends. CDR3 DNA sequence: TGTGCCAGCATCCCGGGACACTCGAACACTGAAGCTTTCTTT. Amino acids: CASIPGHSNTEAFF.

This clonotype was observed a few times. The rearrangement links TRBV11-2 to TRBJ2-1; TRBD2 agrees at 11 bases. Germline assignment: CDR1 SGHAT and CDR2 FQNNGV. The CDR3 is made up of 18 amino acids. Trimming removed 6 bases from V and 0 bases from J; junction bases left unmatched: 10. CDR3 sequence: CASRLLAGVTSSYNEQFF. DNA for the CDR3: TGTGCCAGCAGATTACTAGCGGGAGTTACCAGCTCCTACAATGAGCAGTTCTTC.

The chain couples TRBV6-5 to TRBJ1-2; D may be TRBD1 (5 bases). This CDR3 is built from 14 residues. V lost 0 bases, J lost 4 bases, and 9 bases lay in between. Germline V gene sequence: CDR1 MNHEY, CDR2 SVGAGI. The CDR3 DNA reads TGTGCCAGCAGTTACTCCACCAGGGCCTATGGCTACACCTTC. The encoded protein is CASSYSTRAYGYTF.

This clonotype was counted many times. V gene TRBV5-1 combines with J gene TRBJ2-5; D possibly corresponds to TRBD1 (5 bases). Germline CDR1 is SGHRS and CDR2 is YFSETQ. The CDR3 is 13 amino acids. V lost 4 bases and J lost 2, with 9 bases in between. This CDR3 is CASSTDRQETQYF. The CDR3 DNA follows: TGCGCCAGCAGCACCGACAGACAAGAGACCCAGTACTTC.

This clonotype was observed many times. The gene calls are TRBV7-2 and TRBJ2-5; 10 bases fit TRBD2. CDR1 is SGHTA and CDR2 is FQGNSA in the germline V gene. With 5 bases clipped from V and 3 bases from J, the junction kept 6 bases outside the gene matches. CDR3 length equals 15 residues. Here the CDR3 DNA reads TGTGCCAGCAGCCTTCCTAGCGGGAGCAAAGAGACCCAGTACTTC. This codes for CASSLPSGSKETQYF. The entire variable domain, with the rest obtained from reference TRBV7-2 and TRBJ2-5, is as follows: GAGVSQSPSNKVTEKGKDVELRCDPISGHTALYWYRQSLGQGLEFLIYFQGNSAPDKSGLPSDRFSAERTGGSVSTLTIQRTQQEDSAVYLCASSLPSGSKETQYFGPGTRLLVL.

There are many counts of this clonotype. The gene calls are TRBV5-1 and TRBJ1-1; TRBD1 aligns across 8 bases. V lost 4 bases to trimming and J lost 5 bases; unmatched junction nucleotides: 10. Germline V lookup: CDR1 SGHRS, CDR2 YFSETQ. The CDR3 contains 15 residues. The CDR3 DNA is TGCGCCAGCAGCACCGAAGGACAGGGAGGAACTGAAGCTTTCTTT. Protein product: CASSTEGQGGTEAFF.

Ten or more counts support this clonotype. The chain links TRBV10-1 to TRBJ2-7; tentative D call: TRBD2 (6 bases). Trimming removed 3 bases at V and 10 bases at J, with 19 bases between. This CDR3 spans 14 amino acids. The V gene's germline CDR1 is WNHNN and CDR2 SYGVQD (reference sequence). The CDR3 nucleotides are TGCGCCAGCAGTGATGGGGGGTCCCGAGTGGATCAGTACTTC. Translating it yields CASSDGGSRVDQYF.

This clonotype was counted at least ten times. The chain combines TRBV7-9 with TRBJ2-5; 8 bases are a match to TRBD1. CDR3 length: 14 residues. The germline CDR1 and CDR2 sequences are SEHNR and FQNEAQ (reference sequence). Trimming cost V 1 base and J 5 bases; bases outside gene matches: 3. The CDR3: CASSLVTGVETQYF. The CDR3 region has the DNA TGTGCCAGCAGCTTAGTGACAGGGGTGGAGACCCAGTACTTC.

The table lists this clonotype with many counts. The CDR3 region is CARGNEQFF. The CDR3, as DNA: TGCGCCAGGGGCAATGAGCAGTTCTTC. The V and J genes are TRBV10-1 and TRBJ2-1; no definite D call. V lost 9 bases and J lost 6, with 3 bases in between. Germline assignment: CDR1 WNHNN and CDR2 SYGVQD (reference sequence). This CDR3 is built from 9 residues.

The rearrangement uses TRBV7-2 and TRBJ2-5; TRBD2 matches at 7 bases. V shed 6 bases and J 5 bases; nucleotides not matched to a gene: 15. CDR1 is SGHTA, CDR2 FQGNSA, per germline. The CDR3 is made up of 16 amino acids. CDR3 sequence: CASSLPSGAGRETQYF. The CDR3 DNA is TGTGCCAGCAGTCTTCCCAGCGGGGCGGGAAGGGAGACCCAGTACTTC.

V and J are TRBV18 and TRBJ2-5, with D possibly TRBD1 on 5 matching bases. Trimming took off 3 bases at V and 2 bases at J, with 10 bases between the two ends. Germline assignment: CDR1 KGHSH and CDR2 LQKENI. The CDR3 totals 14 residues. CDR3 DNA: TGTGCCAGCTCACCGGGGCGGCAGCAAGAGACCCAGTACTTC. Translating gives CASSPGRQQETQYF.

Concerning this clonotype itself: A much bigger clone sits one base away, suggesting this may be a read error. The J gene is TRBJ2-5, the V gene TRBV28; D not resolved. Germline V lookup: CDR1 MDHEN, CDR2 SYDVKM. The CDR3 runs 14 residues. The CDR3 loop reads CASRKANQMETPYF. CDR3 bases: TGTGCCAGCAGAAAAGCCAATCAAATGGAGACCCCGTACTTC.

This clonotype has just a few counts. This sequence joins TRBV2 and TRBJ1-1; perhaps TRBD1 as D (5 bases). The CDR3 totals 14 residues. Looked up from germline, CDR1 is SNHLY and CDR2 is FYNNEI. Trimming removed 4 bases at V and 5 bases at J, with 14 bases between. The CDR3 nucleotides are TGTGCCAGCAGTGGGGACTTAACTGCAACTGAAGCTTTCTTT. This encodes CASSGDLTATEAFF. Combining the CDR3 with reference TRBV2 and TRBJ1-1 gives the whole variable domain EPEVTQTPSHQVTQMGQEVILRCVPISNHLYFYWYRQILGQKVEFLVSFYNNEISEKSEIFDDQFSVERPDGSNFTLKIRSTKLEDSAMYFCASSGDLTATEAFFGQGTRLTVV.

This clonotype was counted only a few times. The chain couples TRBV7-6 to TRBJ1-6; 8 bases match TRBD1. CDR1 and CDR2 (germline): SGHVS, FNYEAQ. The CDR3 extends over 16 amino acids. Germline trimming cut 0 bases from V and 7 bases from J; bases unmatched to any gene: 5. The CDR3 bases are TGTGCCAGCAGCTTAGCGCCGGGACAGGAGAATTCACCCCTCCACTTT. This codes for CASSLAPGQENSPLHF.

This chain connects TRBV25-1 to TRBJ2-1; 7 bases agree with TRBD2. Germline V gene sequence: CDR1 MGHDK, CDR2 SYGVNS. The length of the CDR3 is 16 residues. After removal of 5 bases from V and 9 bases from J, the junction contained 16 bases not matched to a gene. In DNA, the CDR3 is TGTGCCAGCAGTCCTACCCTGGCGGGGGATGAGGGTGAGCAGTTCTTC. Its protein product is CASSPTLAGDEGEQFF.

Ten or more counts support this clonotype. The chain carries TRBV5-1 and TRBJ2-4; D is unclear. CDR1 and CDR2 (germline): SGHRS, YFSETQ. The V gene lost 4 bases and the J gene lost 5 bases, with 10 bases spanning the gap. The CDR3 is 13 amino acids. The DNA for the CDR3 is TGCGCCAGCAGCCTAACCGGAGAAAACATTCAGTACTTC. Translated: CASSLTGENIQYF.

A single count supports this clonotype. A read error is possible here, since a much larger clone lies one base away. This chain connects TRBV20-1 to TRBJ2-1; no clear D gene. The CDR3 sequence is 11 residues long. Per the germline V gene, CDR1 is DFQATT and CDR2 is SNEGSKA (reference sequence). DNA for the CDR3: TGCGGTGCTAGACAAGCGCCTGAGCAGTTCTTC. This encodes CGARQAPEQFF.

This clonotype was seen repeatedly, ten times or more. The chain carries TRBV12-3 or TRBV12-4 and TRBJ1-2; D perhaps matches TRBD1 (5 bases). The germline V and J ends were trimmed by 6 bases and 4 bases, with 12 bases remaining between them. CDR3 length equals 13 residues. The CDR3 is CASSPDKSYGYTF. CDR3 DNA sequence: TGTGCCAGCAGCCCGGACAAGAGCTATGGCTACACCTTC.

This clonotype was observed many times. This chain joins TRBV20-1 and TRBJ2-3; D is possibly TRBD2 (7 bases). This CDR3 is 15 amino acids long. Germline V CDR1 and CDR2: DFQATT, SNEGSKA (reference sequence). V shed 7 bases and J shed 3 bases, with 20 bases lying between them. Here the CDR3 reads CSVRRPGGRTDTQYF. CDR3 nucleotide sequence: TGCAGTGTCCGCCGGCCGGGGGGCCGTACAGATACGCAGTATTTT.

The sample holds many counts of this clonotype. The V gene is TRBV20-1, the J gene TRBJ1-6, with a possible D match to TRBD1 (5 bases). Germline V gives CDR1 DFQATT, CDR2 SNEGSKA (reference sequence). The CDR3 runs 17 residues. Trimming removed 5 bases from V and 7 bases from J, with 24 bases in between. As DNA, the CDR3 is TGCAGTGCTCAACGCCTTGGGGGTAGTTTTATGAATTCACCCCTCCACTTT. Protein sequence: CSAQRLGGSFMNSPLHF.